This T cell receptor (beta chain) derives from a study of early T cells in non-severe SARS-CoV-2 infection. At the level of the study: It was bulk RNA from unsorted whole blood that was sequenced, and the chains were unpaired.

Germline lookup yields CDR1 GTSNPN and CDR2 SVGIG (reference sequence). The CDR3 sequence is 14 residues long. The J segment lost 2 bases and the V segment lost 2 bases, leaving 3 bases of the junction unmatched. TCRdb redid the calling of the 5' RACE reads with MiXCR, one entry per CDR3 protein. The sample shows 60,000 to 75,000 distinct CDR3 sequences, roughly 13% of them seen only once. The sample holds a few counts of this clonotype. The specimen comprised whole blood, sampled at baseline. This TCR was recovered from an adult who was a healthcare worker with PCR-confirmed SARS-CoV-2 infection or an uninfected control (not recorded which). This chain links TRBV30 with TRBJ1-3; 7 positions agree with TRBD1. The CDR3 DNA reads as TGTGCCTGGAGTAAAGGGGGCCCTGGAAACACCATATATTTT. Its protein product is CAWSKGGPGNTIYF.